Listed below are T cell receptor beta chains from one sample, sequenced in a study of blood T cell repertoires in COVID-19. TCRdb's copy holds only in-frame clones and misses some; the assay was immunoSEQ multiplex PCR. The table shows approximately 300,000 clones, with over 75% occurring only once. The sequenced sample consisted of peripheral blood. These receptors were taken from a woman younger than 45 with COVID-19, enrolled during active disease. The CDR3 runs from the conserved cysteine through the conserved F or W. A D gene is named only where the DNA matches it firmly. Clone size is stated in some rows and not others, as once, few, many or a class when expanded.

>TRBV5-6|.|TRBJ1-5|.
TGTGCCAGCAGCACCGGGACAAAAAATCAGCCCCAGCATTTT
CASSTGTKNQPQHF
>TRBV6-1|.|TRBJ1-1|.
TGTGCCAGCAGTGAAGCGCTTCCGGGGGAAGCTTTCTTT
CASSEALPGEAFF
>TRBV6-4|.|TRBJ2-3|.
TGTGCCAGCAGTGGCGGGTCTAGCACAGATACGCAGTATTTT
CASSGGSSTDTQYF
>TRBV19|.|TRBJ2-6|.
TGTGCCAGTAATGAGTTCTCTGGGGCCAACGTCCTGACTTTC
CASNEFSGANVLTF
>TRBV21-1|.|TRBJ2-5|.
TGTGCCAGCAGCAAAGATAAAGGCAGGGGATGCCAAGAGACCCAGTACTTC
CASSKDKGRGCQETQYF
>TRBV6-5|.|TRBJ1-1|.
TGTGCCAGCAGTCGGCCCGGGGGAGGCACTGAAGCTTTCTTT
CASSRPGGGTEAFF
>TRBV6-2/TRBV6-3|.|TRBJ1-5|TRBD1
TGTGCCAGCAGTTTGGTGGCAGGGGGAAATCAGCCCCAGCATTTT
CASSLVAGGNQPQHF
>TRBV7-8|.|TRBJ2-3|.
TGTGCCAGCAGCCCTGACCCGGGTCGCACAGATACGCAGTATTTT
CASSPDPGRTDTQYF
>TRBV2|.|TRBJ2-5|TRBD2
TGTGCCAGCAGGAGACTAGCGGGAGTCAGAGAGACCCAGTACTTC
CASRRLAGVRETQYF
>TRBV6-5|.|TRBJ2-5|TRBD2
TGTGCCAGCAGTTTCCCGGGGGGCCAAGAGACCCAGTACTTC
CASSFPGGQETQYF
>TRBV21-1|.|TRBJ1-4|.
TGTGCCAGCAGCGAGAGACAGTTAGCAACTAATGAAAAACTGTTTTTT
CASSERQLATNEKLFF
>TRBV4-1|.|TRBJ1-5|.
TGCGCCAGCAGCCAAGGGGAGCGTGAGGGTCAGCCCCAGCATTTT
CASSQGEREGQPQHF
>TRBV28|once|TRBJ1-1|TRBD1
TGTGCCAGCAGTCCCCCGGGACAGCACACTGAAGCTTTCTTT
CASSPPGQHTEAFF
>TRBV2|once|TRBJ1-5|.
TGTGCCAGCAGTGAAAATCGGCAGGGTGATAGCAATCAGCCCCAGCATTTT
CASSENRQGDSNQPQHF
>TRBV29-1|.|TRBJ2-7|TRBD1
TGCAGCGTTGAGACAGGGAGATCCTACGAGCAGTACTTC
CSVETGRSYEQYF
>TRBV19|.|TRBJ2-1|TRBD2
TGTGCCAGTAGTATAGTTCCAGCGGGACCCTCCTACAATGAGCAGTTCTTC
CASSIVPAGPSYNEQFF
>TRBV19|.|TRBJ2-7|TRBD2
TGTGCCAGTAGCTTTTCCGGGACTAGCAGCCACGAGCAGTACTTC
CASSFSGTSSHEQYF
>TRBV5-4|few|TRBJ2-3|.
TGTGCCAGCAGCTCAGCTCAGCGATCTAGCACAGATACGCAGTATTTT
CASSSAQRSSTDTQYF
>TRBV10-3|.|TRBJ2-1|TRBD2
TGTGCCATCAGTGAGTCCTTTAGCGGGAACGATGAGCAGTTCTTC
CAISESFSGNDEQFF
>TRBV5-5|.|TRBJ2-2|TRBD1
TGTGCCAGCAGCTTGGTAGGACAGGGCCCCGGGGAGCTGTTTTTT
CASSLVGQGPGELFF
>TRBV5-1|once|TRBJ1-1|TRBD1
TGCGCCAGCAGCTTGTCCGGAGGGGGCAACACTGAAGCTTTCTTT
CASSLSGGGNTEAFF
>TRBV6-2/TRBV6-3|.|TRBJ2-6|.
TGTGCCAGCAGTCCCCGAGTGGGGGCCAACGTCCTGACTTTC
CASSPRVGANVLTF
>TRBV10-3|few|TRBJ1-5|.
TGTGCCATCAAGCAAGGGGGGGAGGATCCCCAGCATTTT
CAIKQGGEDPQHF
>TRBV2|.|TRBJ1-1|.
TGTGCCAGCTGCCAAGGGGTTAACACTGAAGCTTTCTTT
CASCQGVNTEAFF
>TRBV19|.|TRBJ2-7|TRBD2
TGTGCCAGTAGTCCTACTAGCGGGTACGAGCAGTACTTC
CASSPTSGYEQYF
>TRBV12-3/TRBV12-4|.|TRBJ2-2|.
TGTGCCAGCAGTTTCGGGGACACCGGGGAGCTGTTTTTT
CASSFGDTGELFF
>TRBV28|.|TRBJ2-7|TRBD2
TGTGCCAGCAGTTTCCGGACTAGCGGGAGCTACGAGCAGTACTTC
CASSFRTSGSYEQYF
>TRBV4-3|.|TRBJ2-5|TRBD2
TGCGCCAGCAGCCAAGATAAGCCCGGACTAGCGGGAGAGACCCAGTACTTC
CASSQDKPGLAGETQYF
>TRBV3-1/TRBV3-2|.|TRBJ2-3|TRBD1
TGTGCCAGCAGCCCCCCGACAGGGGAATTAACAGATACGCAGTATTTT
CASSPPTGELTDTQYF